The 30 T cell receptor beta chains presented below share a single source sample, sequenced in a study of cytomegalovirus exposure and HLA in healthy donors. The data were produced by immunoSEQ multiplex PCR, yet TCRdb's version contains in-frame clones alone and is incomplete. The sample contains tens of thousands of clones, 90% to 96% of which appear only once. The sequenced sample was PBMCs. These receptors originate from a young man in good health and CMV-seropositive.

V is TRBV5-1 and J is TRBJ1-1; D is perhaps TRBD1 (5 bases). Trimming cost V 0 bases and J 1 base, with 10 bases left between them. CDR3 length: 15 residues. Germline values: CDR1 SGHRS, CDR2 YFSETQ. DNA for the CDR3: TGCGCCAGCAGCTTGGACGCAGGGCCGAACACTGAAGCTTTCTTT. It codes for CASSLDAGPNTEAFF.

The CDR3 here is CASLQGGSYEQYF. For the CDR3, the DNA is TGTGCCAGTTTACAGGGGGGCTCCTACGAGCAGTACTTC. V usage is TRBV2 and J usage is TRBJ2-7, with 8 bases that match TRBD1. The germline V gene has CDR1 SNHLY and CDR2 FYNNEI. The CDR3 loop spans 13 amino acids. V lost 9 bases to trimming and J lost 0 bases; unmatched junction nucleotides: 4.

This chain links TRBV4-1 with TRBJ2-7, with D perhaps matching TRBD1 (6 bases). CDR1 and CDR2 from the germline V gene are MGHRA and YSYEKL. Trimming took off 6 bases at V and 9 bases at J, with 18 bases between the two ends. This CDR3 has 13 residues. In DNA form, the CDR3 reads TGCGCCAGCAGGAGTTCGGGACAAAATAGGCAGTACTTC. As protein: CASRSSGQNRQYF.

The gene calls are TRBV30 and TRBJ1-4; D remains ambiguous. Trimming removed 0 bases from V and 8 bases from J, with 7 bases in between. The CDR3 is 12 residues long. Germline V gene sequence: CDR1 GTSNPN, CDR2 SVGIG (reference sequence). In DNA form, the CDR3 reads TGTGCCTGGAGTGTAAACAGAGAAAAACTGTTTTTT. Protein sequence: CAWSVNREKLFF. The full variable domain, with the rest looked up from reference TRBV30 and TRBJ1-4, is SQTIHQWPATLVQPVGSPLSLECTVEGTSNPNLYWYRQAAGRGLQLLFYSVGIGQISSEVPQNLSASRPQDRQFILSSKKLLLSDSGFYLCAWSVNREKLFFGSGTQLSVL.

The chain combines TRBV6-1 with TRBJ1-5; no clear D. Between the trimmed V and J ends, which lost 4 bases and 0 bases, there was a span of 16 bases. This CDR3 has 17 residues. Germline CDR1 is MNHNS and CDR2 is SASEGT. DNA of the CDR3: TGTGCCAGCAGTGTGACCTGGGAGCCTTATAGCAATCAGCCCCAGCATTTT. Its protein is CASSVTWEPYSNQPQHF.

The rearrangement joins TRBV7-9 to TRBJ2-3; 10 bases are a match to TRBD2. This CDR3 has 19 residues. CDR1 and CDR2 (germline): SEHNR, FQNEAQ (reference sequence). J gave up 1 base and V 5 bases, and 15 bases lay outside the gene matches. This CDR3 reads CASSPRVLSGTSGTDTQYF. The CDR3 DNA reads as TGTGCCAGCAGCCCCAGAGTGCTTAGCGGGACTAGCGGCACAGATACGCAGTATTTT.

V and J are TRBV29-1 and TRBJ1-2; possibly TRBD1 for D (6 bases). This CDR3 has 12 amino acids. The V and J ends lost 3 bases and 2 bases respectively, with 7 bases between them. The V gene's germline CDR1 is SQVTM and CDR2 ANQGSEA. CDR3 DNA sequence: TGCAGCGTTGATACAGGGAACTATGGCTACACCTTC. Translating it yields CSVDTGNYGYTF.

This clone is a singleton in its sample. The gene calls are TRBV21-1 and TRBJ1-5; the table's D call, TRBD1, has no DNA check behind it. TRBV21-1 represents a pseudogene. The CDR3 loop spans 15 amino acids. CDR3 sequence reads: CASSSRDTGNQPQHF. CDR3 nucleotides: TGTGCCAGCAGCAGCCGGGACACCGGCAATCAGCCCCAGCATTTT.

The gene calls are TRBV10-3 and TRBJ1-5; no clear D. V lost 4 bases and J lost 4, with 5 bases in between. This CDR3 region has 12 residues. Germline CDR1 ENHRY, CDR2 SYGVKD. The CDR3 DNA is TGTGCCATCAGTGGTTCTAATCAGCCCCAGCATTTT. It translates to CAISGSNQPQHF.

This rearrangement joins TRBV6-1 to TRBJ2-3; no reliable D call. The CDR3 loop spans 14 amino acids. The germline gives CDR1 MNHNS, CDR2 SASEGT. Trimming took 5 bases from V and 6 from J, leaving 15 bases between them. CDR3 nucleotide sequence: TGTGCCAGCAGTCTTTATCACTCAAAGGATACGCAGTATTTT. Amino acids: CASSLYHSKDTQYF.

A few counts support this clone. CDR3 residues: CASRLAGGNEQYF. The CDR3 nucleotides read TGTGCCAGCAGACTAGCGGGAGGTAACGAGCAGTACTTC. The V and J genes are TRBV6-6 and TRBJ2-7, with TRBD2 matching over 12 bases. Germline values: CDR1 MNHNY, CDR2 SVGAGI (reference sequence). The CDR3 covers 13 residues. V gave up 6 bases and J gave up 5 bases; unmatched junction bases: 2.

The chain is built from TRBV25-1 and TRBJ2-3, with D unclear. Trimming removed 7 bases from V and 7 bases from J, with 21 bases in between. This CDR3 has 15 amino acids. Germline lookup yields CDR1 MGHDK and CDR2 SYGVNS. The CDR3 DNA is TGTGCCAGCACCGACCGTACCACACTAACTAATACGCAGTATTTT. As protein: CASTDRTTLTNTQYF. Full variable domain (rest looked up from reference TRBV25-1 and TRBJ2-3): EADIYQTPRYLVIGTGKKITLECSQTMGHDKMYWYQQDPGMELHLIHYSYGVNSTEKGDLSSESTVSRIRTEHFPLTLESARPSHTSQYLCASTDRTTLTNTQYFGPGTRLTVL.

The chain employs TRBV7-9 and TRBJ2-1; 16 positions agree with TRBD2. CDR3 length equals 16 residues. With V trimmed by 6 bases and J by 5 bases, 4 bases remained unmatched. Looked up from germline, CDR1 is SEHNR and CDR2 is FQNEAQ (reference sequence). The CDR3 region is CASRGTSGREDNEQFF. Here the CDR3 DNA reads TGTGCCAGCAGAGGGACTAGCGGGAGGGAAGACAATGAGCAGTTCTTC.

The V call is TRBV6-1, the J call TRBJ2-7; 7 bases are shared with TRBD2. This CDR3 region has 19 residues. Germline V gene sequence: CDR1 MNHNS, CDR2 SASEGT. Germline trimming cut 2 bases from V and 7 bases from J; bases unmatched to any gene: 23. In DNA, the CDR3 is TGTGCCAGCAGTGAATTGAGCGGTTTGCCGTGGCGGGAGTCCGGGGAGCAGTACTTC. It is translated as CASSELSGLPWRESGEQYF.

This clone has a single count. This sequence joins TRBV4-1 and TRBJ2-1; 10 bases agree with TRBD2. The V gene end was trimmed by 2 bases and the J gene end by 0 bases; junction bases not matched to a gene: 10. Germline V gene lookup returns CDR1 MGHRA and CDR2 YSYEKL. This CDR3 spans 19 amino acids. This chain's CDR3 is CASSQLLAGFGSSYNEQFF. In nucleotides, the CDR3 is TGCGCCAGCAGCCAACTACTAGCGGGATTCGGGAGCTCCTACAATGAGCAGTTCTTC.

This chain joins TRBV5-1 and TRBJ1-1; D gene ambiguous. Germline values: CDR1 SGHRS, CDR2 YFSETQ. V lost 0 bases and J lost 4, with 13 bases in between. The CDR3 loop spans 15 amino acids. CDR3 in DNA: TGCGCCAGCAGCTTGGAAGTTACTCGTATCACTGAAGCTTTCTTT. Translated: CASSLEVTRITEAFF.

CDR3 in amino acids: CASSDEGQPNQPQHF. CDR3 coding DNA: TGTGCCAGCAGTGACGAGGGACAGCCCAATCAGCCCCAGCATTTT. The chain has TRBV2 and TRBJ1-5, with 7 bases lining up with TRBD1. V trimming: 3 bases; J trimming: 3 bases; junction bases outside the gene matches: 5. CDR1 and CDR2 from the germline V gene are SNHLY and FYNNEI. CDR3 length: 15 amino acids. Drawing the rest from reference TRBV2 and TRBJ1-5, the complete variable domain is EPEVTQTPSHQVTQMGQEVILRCVPISNHLYFYWYRQILGQKVEFLVSFYNNEISEKSEIFDDQFSVERPDGSNFTLKIRSTKLEDSAMYFCASSDEGQPNQPQHFGDGTRLSIL.

The genes are TRBV25-1 and TRBJ1-2, with D perhaps matching TRBD1 (5 bases). The CDR3 is made up of 14 amino acids. CDR1 is MGHDK and CDR2 is SYGVNS in the germline V gene. Deletions cut 5 bases from V and 5 bases from J, with 15 bases between. For the CDR3, the DNA is TGTGCCAGCAGTCTGGCAGGGCTAGTGTATGGCTACACCTTC. It yields the protein CASSLAGLVYGYTF.

The genes are TRBV9 and TRBJ2-5, with TRBD2 identical over 9 bases. Germline lookup yields CDR1 SGDLS and CDR2 YYNGEE. The J segment lost 5 bases and the V segment lost 0 bases, leaving 8 bases of the junction unmatched. This CDR3 region has 16 residues. The CDR3 sequence: CASSVEGSGSFETQYF. The CDR3 DNA follows: TGTGCCAGCAGCGTAGAGGGTAGCGGGAGTTTTGAGACCCAGTACTTC.

The V call is TRBV7-3, the J call TRBJ1-1; 7 bases align to TRBD1. The V segment lost 2 bases and the J segment 1 base; nucleotides outside the gene matches: 1. Germline V CDR1 and CDR2: SGHTA, FQGTGA. The CDR3 loop spans 14 amino acids. The DNA for the CDR3 is TGTGCCAGCAGCTTATGGGACAGGAACACTGAAGCTTTCTTT. Protein sequence: CASSLWDRNTEAFF.

This chain joins TRBV7-8 and TRBJ2-5; possible D gene TRBD1, 6 bases. From germline, CDR1 is SGHVS and CDR2 FQNEAQ. Trimming shortened V by 7 bases and J by 2 bases, and 11 bases separated the two germline ends. The CDR3 spans 13 residues. This chain's CDR3 is CASTRTDQETQYF. CDR3 coding DNA: TGTGCCAGCACCAGGACAGATCAAGAGACCCAGTACTTC.

On this clone: The junction shows a germline mismatch at one end, possibly a read error. The J gene is TRBJ2-5, the V gene TRBV6-5; D not resolved. The CDR3 totals 16 residues. Germline V gene data show CDR1 as MNHEY and CDR2 as SVGAGI. The CDR3 is CAGSSMRQPVQETQYF. CDR3 nucleotide sequence: TGTGCCGGCAGTTCCATGCGACAACCTGTACAAGAGACCCAGTACTTC.

The J gene is TRBJ2-7, the V gene TRBV6-5; TRBD1 agrees at 9 bases. The CDR3 spans 16 residues. The V segment lost 2 bases and the J segment 3 bases; nucleotides outside the gene matches: 8. Germline-derived CDR1 and CDR2 are MNHEY and SVGAGI. As DNA, the CDR3 is TGTGCCAGCAGTTACCCCCCAGGACAGGGGCGCTACGAGCAGTACTTC. Translating it yields CASSYPPGQGRYEQYF.

In DNA, the CDR3 is TGTGCCAGCAGCTTGGTTCCGATCGGCGAGCAGTACTTC. This gives the protein CASSLVPIGEQYF. V usage is TRBV5-6 and J usage is TRBJ2-7; D is ambiguous. The V end lost 0 bases, the J end lost 6 bases, and 10 bases lay between the germline ends. The CDR3 covers 13 residues. Germline values: CDR1 SGHDT, CDR2 YYEEEE.

CDR3 nucleotides: TGTGCCAGCACTCGGGGTTGGGACACTGAAGCTTTCTTT. This codes for CASTRGWDTEAFF. The rearrangement uses TRBV5-4 and TRBJ1-1, with D uncertain. Trimming removed 6 bases from V and 3 bases from J, with 12 bases in between. Germline V gene data show CDR1 as SGHNT and CDR2 as YYREEE (reference sequence). The CDR3 is 13 residues long. Together with reference TRBV5-4 and TRBJ1-1, the CDR3 gives the full variable domain: ETGVTQSPTHLIKTRGQQVTLRCSSQSGHNTVSWYQQALGQGPQFIFQYYREEENGRGNFPPRFSGLQFPNYSSELNVNALELDDSALYLCASTRGWDTEAFFGQGTRLTVV.

The chain couples TRBV2 to TRBJ2-1; 8 bases agree with TRBD1. Germline loops: CDR1 SNHLY, CDR2 FYNNEI. This CDR3 has 16 residues. After removal of 3 bases from V and 2 bases from J, the junction contained 6 bases not matched to a gene. The CDR3 coding sequence is TGTGCCAGCAGTGATCGGGGGACAGGAGCCTACAATGAGCAGTTCTTC. Encoded protein: CASSDRGTGAYNEQFF.

The CDR3 nucleotides read TGTGCCAGCAGCGGTTCGTTGAGTGGCTACACCTTC. It is translated as CASSGSLSGYTF. The chain is built from TRBV9 and TRBJ1-2; D gene ambiguous. Trimming shortened V by 3 bases and J by 7 bases, and 10 bases separated the two germline ends. The germline V gene encodes CDR1 SGDLS and CDR2 YYNGEE. The CDR3 sequence is 12 residues long.

This chain connects TRBV7-9 to TRBJ1-1, with TRBD1 as a possible D gene (5 bases). The CDR3 is made up of 13 amino acids. Germline loops: CDR1 SEHNR, CDR2 FQNEAQ (reference sequence). The V and J ends lost 6 bases and 1 base respectively, with 9 bases between them. The CDR3 here is CASRNQGNTEAFF. In DNA, the CDR3 is TGTGCCAGCAGAAACCAGGGGAACACTGAAGCTTTCTTT.

The chain carries TRBV6-6 and TRBJ1-4; 10 bases map to TRBD1. Per germline, CDR1 MNHNY and CDR2 SVGAGI (reference sequence). The length of the CDR3 is 13 residues. Losses at the gene ends were 11 bases for V and 5 bases for J; bases not matched to a gene: 5. CDR3 DNA: TGTGCCGGCTCGGACAGGGGGAATGAAAAACTGTTTTTT. Its translation: CAGSDRGNEKLFF.

The CDR3 DNA sequence: TGTGCCAGCGAAAGGGGCCTCGATTATGGCTACACCTTC. This sequence encodes CASERGLDYGYTF. The chain combines TRBV2 with TRBJ1-2, with D possibly being TRBD1 (5 bases). The germline V gene has CDR1 SNHLY and CDR2 FYNNEI. The CDR3 contains 13 residues. V dropped 8 bases and J dropped 5 bases, with 15 bases sitting between them.